The rows below give T cell receptor beta chains drawn from one sample of a study of CD8 T cells in ankylosing spondylitis. MiXCR was run by TCRdb on the 5' RACE reads, yielding one entry per CDR3 protein. The table records under 550,000 distinct CDR3 sequences, roughly 26% of them present only once. Sequencing used blood, either unsorted or a sorted T cell fraction (not recorded which). The receptors shown here come from a male donor with ankylosing spondylitis. Both conserved end residues are part of each CDR3. The D gene is left open where the match is weak. Only part of the rows carry a size: once, few, many, or a class if the clone is expanded.

j_gene	d_gene	abundance	v_gene	CDR3nt	CDR3aa
TRBJ1-5	NA	NA	TRBV2	TGTGCCAGCAGGGGTACAGAGTATAGCAATCAGCCCCAGCATTTT	CASRGTEYSNQPQHF
TRBJ2-5	TRBD2	few	TRBV5-1	TGCGCCAGCAGGGGGGACTACCCCTCCTTGGGCGAGACCCAGTACTTC	CASRGDYPSLGETQYF
TRBJ1-1	NA	once	TRBV6-2/TRBV6-3	TGTGCCAGCAGGACTCGACAGAACACTGAAGCTTTCTTT	CASRTRQNTEAFF
TRBJ1-3	TRBD1	NA	TRBV12-3/TRBV12-4	TGTGCCAGCAGACCCGGGACAGAAGTTTACACCATATATTTT	CASRPGTEVYTIYF
TRBJ2-1	NA	NA	TRBV6-1	TGTGCCAGCAGTGACGGTAGAGGAGTCGGAGAGCAGTTCTTC	CASSDGRGVGEQFF
TRBJ2-2	NA	NA	TRBV6-1	TGTGCCAGCAGTGGAAACAGGCGGCGAGGGACCGGGGAGCTGTTTTTT	CASSGNRRRGTGELFF
TRBJ1-1	NA	many	TRBV20-1	TGCAGTGCTAGAGATTGGCAGGGCCCGGGCACTGAAGCTTTCTTT	CSARDWQGPGTEAFF
TRBJ1-5	NA	NA	TRBV25-1	TGTGCCAGCAGTGAAAATTTCAGGGAGCCCCAGCATTTT	CASSENFREPQHF
TRBJ1-1	TRBD1	few	TRBV12-3/TRBV12-4	TGTGCCAGCAGTCCCCTGGGACAGGGGGGGACTGAAGCTTTCTTT	CASSPLGQGGTEAFF
TRBJ2-1	NA	few	TRBV21-1	TGTGCCAGCAGCCCCCCAGGGGACAGGGGGCCAGATGAGCAGTTCTTC	CASSPPGDRGPDEQFF
TRBJ2-3	NA	NA	TRBV19	TGTGCCAGTAGTATACAGGGAACAGATACGCAGTATTTT	CASSIQGTDTQYF
TRBJ2-6	NA	NA	TRBV20-1	TGCAGTGCGGCGAAGGCCAGCTCTGGGGCCAACGTCCTGACTTTC	CSAAKASSGANVLTF
TRBJ2-1	NA	few	TRBV12-1	TGTGCCAGCAGCTCCTGCTCCGGCCTAGCGGTTTACAATGAGCAGTTCTTC	CASSSCSGLAVYNEQFF
TRBJ1-4	TRBD1	few	TRBV27	TGTGCCAGCAGTACCGATACGGGACAGCGAACTAATGAAAAACTGTTTTTT	CASSTDTGQRTNEKLFF
TRBJ1-1	TRBD1	NA	TRBV29-1	TGCAGCGTCTATCCTGACAGGGGGCTCACTGAAGCTTTCTTT	CSVYPDRGLTEAFF
TRBJ1-1	NA	few	TRBV3-1	TGTGCCAGCAGCCTCCCACACGGAGAAAACACTGAAGCTTTCTTT	CASSLPHGENTEAFF
TRBJ2-3	NA	few	TRBV6-1	TGTGCCAGCAGTCCCGAGGGGGGGGCATTTCCAGATACGCAGTATTTT	CASSPEGGAFPDTQYF
TRBJ2-7	TRBD2	NA	TRBV25-1	TGTGCCAGCAGTGAAGGGGGACTAGAAACCTACGAGCAGTACTTC	CASSEGGLETYEQYF
TRBJ1-4	NA	few	TRBV7-9	TGTGCCAGCAGCTCAGTGGGAATCACTCTCCTGTTTTTT	CASSSVGITLLFF
TRBJ2-7	NA	few	TRBV7-2	TGTGCCAGCAGCCGGTCCCACGTTGGCTCCTACGAGCAGTACTTC	CASSRSHVGSYEQYF